This T cell receptor (beta chain) stems from a study of cytomegalovirus exposure and HLA in healthy donors. The study's findings and limits: Earlier analysis found most TCR beta V segments productive about 90% or about 30% of the time. Later analysis identified a missense DCLRE1C variant that was linked to TCR beta V- and J-gene trimming. With DRB1 most and HLA-C fewest, TCR association rates differed between HLA loci in a later analysis. Some V segments could not be told apart, so they were left out, TRBV6-2 and TRBV6-3 among them.

With regard to this clone: As yet, its antigen is unknown.

The junction had 6 bases not matched to a gene; V was cut back by 8 bases and J by 8 bases. From germline, CDR1 is PRHDT and CDR2 FYEKMQ (reference sequence). The CDR3 totals 12 residues. PCR involved 60 Vbeta and 13 Jbeta primers. This table comes from immunoSEQ multiplex PCR, and its TCRdb copy is limited to in-frame clones, with some not included. The repertoire includes 310,000 or so clones, 80% to 90% of them detected once, and roughly 2.1% sits in the top ten. V and J are TRBV13 and TRBJ2-1, with 7 bases identical to TRBD2. The sample consisted of PBMCs. The clonotype originates from a woman aged 18-35 years in good health and CMV-seronegative. CDR3 sequence: CASGSGRDEQFF. The CDR3 DNA is TGTGCCAGCGGCTCAGGGAGGGATGAGCAGTTCTTC.